The 2 T cell receptor beta chains given below trace back to one sample, sequenced in a study of OX40 agonist ivuxolimab in advanced cancers. The library came from the immunoSEQ multiplex PCR assay. TCRdb limited this immuneACCESS table to in-frame rearrangements with V and J called. A share of clones is missing; checked studies link under half to unresolved V genes, and the rest is unexplained. Counted in this sample were some 100,000 clones; around 89% of them appeared once. The top ten hold around 0.16% of the sample. The sequences come from CD4+ or CD8+ T cells sorted from blood, collected in a trial of the OX40 agonist ivuxolimab. The receptors were sampled from an adult with an advanced solid tumor such as melanoma, head and neck, liver or kidney cancer.

The chain employs TRBV6-5 and TRBJ2-7; TRBD1 is a possible D gene (5 bases). The CDR3 is made up of 15 amino acids. The germline V gene has CDR1 MNHEY and CDR2 SVGAGI. The V and J ends lost 1 base and 2 bases respectively, with 12 bases between them. Written as DNA, the CDR3 is TGTGCCAGCAGTTACTTACCTCAGGGCGCCTACGAGCAGTACTTC. Its protein product is CASSYLPQGAYEQYF.

The V gene is TRBV11-3, the J gene TRBJ1-1, with a tentative D call TRBD1 (5 bases). Trimming stripped 2 bases from V and 6 bases from J, with 10 bases between. Germline-derived CDR1 and CDR2 are SGHNT and YENEEA. The CDR3 is 13 amino acids. CDR3 residues: CASSLWGDAEAFF. CDR3 DNA sequence: TGTGCCAGCAGCTTATGGGGGGACGCTGAAGCTTTCTTT.